This T cell receptor beta chain derives from a study of cytomegalovirus exposure and HLA in healthy donors. Study-level background: Previous work identified 95 million to 120 million unique TCR beta sequences from about 179 million T cells. Within an early data release were about 85 million unique TCRs drawn from HLA-typed donors.

As to this clone: Its target is unknown.

This CDR3 has 17 amino acids. Germline assignment: CDR1 ENHRY and CDR2 SYGVKD. V shed 3 bases and J 2 bases; nucleotides not matched to a gene: 8. General study points: Researchers reported that a few CMV-associated chains were confirmed in vitro as CMV antigen-specific.

PCR primers comprised 60 Vbeta and 13 Jbeta primers. Measured with immunoSEQ multiplex PCR; TCRdb has only the in-frame clones, and not every one. This table lists 90,000 to 150,000 clones. The rearrangement uses TRBV10-3 and TRBJ2-1, with 9 positions matching TRBD2. This TCR was sampled from a man aged 18-30 years in good health and CMV-seronegative. Input material: PBMCs. This CDR3 reads CAISDMSWTSAYNEQFF. For the CDR3, the DNA is TGTGCCATCAGTGACATGTCCTGGACTAGCGCCTACAATGAGCAGTTCTTC.